The 5 T cell receptor beta chains reported below all come from one sample, sequenced in a study of cytotoxic CD8 clonotypes in ibrutinib-treated CLL. Clones were read by immunoSEQ multiplex PCR, and TCRdb kept only the in-frame ones, dropping some. The sample gives tens of thousands of clones, roughly 72% of which show up once; about 9.4% is in the top ten. The material sequenced was PBMCs, taken at disease progression, from a patient treated with ibrutinib. These receptor sequences come from a human donor with chronic lymphocytic leukemia.

This clone was observed a single time. The CDR3 sequence: CASSPQGREGGEQYF. CDR3 DNA: TGTGCCAGCAGCCCCCAAGGGCGGGAGGGAGGCGAGCAGTACTTC. The chain uses TRBV7-9 and TRBJ2-7; 9 bases match TRBD2. The CDR3 spans 15 residues. Germline V gene sequence: CDR1 SEHNR, CDR2 FQNEAQ (reference sequence). Trimming removed 5 bases from V and 6 bases from J; junction bases left unmatched: 11.

J is TRBJ2-1 and V is TRBV6-5; TRBD2 might be the D (6 bases). CDR1 is MNHEY and CDR2 is SVGAGI in the germline V gene. The CDR3 has 13 residues. Here the CDR3 reads CVSRAGFYNEQFF. Written as DNA, the CDR3 is TGTGTTTCACGGGCGGGGTTCTACAATGAGCAGTTCTTC.

This clone was recorded many times. V gene TRBV15 combines with J gene TRBJ2-3; 7 bases are shared with TRBD1. The germline V gene encodes CDR1 LNHNV and CDR2 YYDKDF (reference sequence). This CDR3 contains 16 residues. Trimming took 3 bases from V and 2 from J; bases not matched to a gene: 8. The CDR3 DNA is TGTGCCACCAGCAGCCTGACAGGGCGGGCCACAGATACGCAGTATTTT. It yields the protein CATSSLTGRATDTQYF.

The chain has TRBV7-8 and TRBJ1-1; no clear D gene. Per the germline V gene, CDR1 is SGHVS and CDR2 is FQNEAQ. V was pared by 2 bases and J by 8 bases, with 12 bases between. The length of the CDR3 is 13 residues. CDR3 nucleotides: TGTGCCAGCAGCTTAAACCCTCTCTCGGAAGCTTTCTTT. It codes for CASSLNPLSEAFF.

This clone was counted only a few times. V gene TRBV6-5 combines with J gene TRBJ2-1; D is tentatively TRBD1 or TRBD2 (5 bases each). CDR1 is MNHEY, CDR2 SVGAGI, per germline. Trimming cost V 0 bases and J 2 bases, with 11 bases left between them. This CDR3 is built from 16 residues. The CDR3 DNA follows: TGTGCCAGCAGTTACTCACTAGAAGGGGCCTACAATGAGCAGTTCTTC. Its translation: CASSYSLEGAYNEQFF.